This TCR beta chain was recorded in a study of OX40 agonist ivuxolimab in advanced cancers. Study summary: Patients undergoing dose escalation presented with hepatocellular carcinoma, melanoma, renal cell or head and neck cancer. Patients achieving partial responses numbered three: one hepatocellular carcinoma case and two cutaneous melanoma cases. Having had anti-PD-1, anti-PD-L1 or anti-CTLA-4 therapy before was allowed, and roughly 40% had some.

About this clone itself: The target antigen is unknown.

Whole-study findings and limits: Antigen specificity remained undetermined for the expanded peripheral T cells.

Assay used: immunoSEQ multiplex PCR; TCRdb lists only in-frame clones, some missing. This table has 30,000 to 50,000 clones, roughly 90% appearing once. The CDR3 has 15 residues. Per germline, CDR1 MNHNS and CDR2 SASEGT. Trimming removed 2 bases from V and 3 bases from J, with 11 bases in between. V and J are TRBV6-1 and TRBJ2-1; D unclear. The material was CD4+ or CD8+ T cells sorted from blood, obtained in a trial of the OX40 agonist ivuxolimab. The TCR originated in an adult with an advanced solid tumor such as melanoma, head and neck, liver or kidney cancer. CDR3 nucleotides: TGTGCCAGCAGTGAACGGCCTGTAGTCTACAATGAGCAGTTCTTC. Protein product: CASSERPVVYNEQFF.